The entry below gives a single T cell receptor beta chain sequence along with its context. The antigen remains unidentified. The CDR3 consists of 13 residues. Germline CDR1 LNHDA, CDR2 SQIVND (reference sequence). Trimming left V 1 base short and J 2 bases short, with 5 bases between. These data are taken from a study of OX40 agonist ivuxolimab in advanced cancers. The overall study: Partial response was recorded in three patients: one hepatocellular carcinoma and two cutaneous melanoma cases. Study-wide points: Some patients who did not respond also had low normalized T-cell clonal expansion.

The table came from immunoSEQ multiplex PCR; TCRdb's copy has only in-frame clones and leaves some out. The sample consists of about 19,000 clones, approximately 73% of them appearing once. The sample was CD4+ or CD8+ T cells sorted from blood, taken in a trial of the OX40 agonist ivuxolimab. The origin of this receptor is an adult with an advanced solid tumor such as melanoma, head and neck, liver or kidney cancer. The V and J genes are TRBV19 and TRBJ1-1; no clear D. The CDR3 sequence is CASSIASNTEAFF. The CDR3 DNA is TGTGCCAGTAGTATAGCCAGTAACACTGAAGCTTTCTTT. The entire variable domain, with the rest obtained from reference TRBV19 and TRBJ1-1, is as follows: DGGITQSPKYLFRKEGQNVTLSCEQNLNHDAMYWYRQDPGQGLRLIYYSQIVNDFQKGDIAEGYSVSREKKESFPLTVTSAQKNPTAFYLCASSIASNTEAFFGQGTRLTVV.